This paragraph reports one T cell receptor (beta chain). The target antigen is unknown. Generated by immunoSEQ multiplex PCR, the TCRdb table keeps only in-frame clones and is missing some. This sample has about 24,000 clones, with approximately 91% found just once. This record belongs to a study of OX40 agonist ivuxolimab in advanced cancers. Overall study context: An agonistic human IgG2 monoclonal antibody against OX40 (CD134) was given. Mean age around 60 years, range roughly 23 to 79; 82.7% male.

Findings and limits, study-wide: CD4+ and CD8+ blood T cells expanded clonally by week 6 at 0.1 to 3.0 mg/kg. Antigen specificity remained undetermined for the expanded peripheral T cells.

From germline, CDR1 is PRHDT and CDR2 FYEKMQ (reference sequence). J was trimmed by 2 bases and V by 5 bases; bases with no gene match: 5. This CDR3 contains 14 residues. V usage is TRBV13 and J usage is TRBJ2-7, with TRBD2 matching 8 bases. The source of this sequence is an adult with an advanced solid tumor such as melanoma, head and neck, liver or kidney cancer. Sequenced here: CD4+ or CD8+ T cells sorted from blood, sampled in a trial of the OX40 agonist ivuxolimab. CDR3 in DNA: TGTGCCAGCAGCCTGGGACTAGGGGCCTACGAGCAGTACTTC. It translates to CASSLGLGAYEQYF.